These 27 T cell receptor beta chains share one sample of origin, sequenced in a study of cytomegalovirus exposure and HLA in healthy donors. Both 60 Vbeta primers and 13 Jbeta primers went into the PCR. TCRdb keeps only in-frame clones here, not all; method: immunoSEQ multiplex PCR. The sample shows 150,000 to 200,000 clones, roughly 87% of them seen only once. Material: PBMCs. These receptors all come from a girl under two years old in good health and CMV-seronegative.

The chain is built from TRBV5-8 and TRBJ1-2; no definite D call. Between the trimmed V and J ends, which lost 0 bases and 8 bases, there was a span of 11 bases. Germline V gives CDR1 SGHTS, CDR2 YDEGEE. This CDR3 comprises 13 residues. The CDR3 loop is CASSLVEGRGYTF. As DNA, the CDR3 is TGTGCCAGCAGCTTGGTCGAGGGCCGAGGCTACACCTTC. Using reference TRBV5-8 and TRBJ1-2 for the parts outside the CDR3, the full variable domain is EAGVTQSPTHLIKTRGQQATLRCSPISGHTSVYWYQQALGLGLQFLLWYDEGEERNRGNFPPRFSGRQFPNYSSELNVNALELEDSALYLCASSLVEGRGYTFGSGTRLTVV.

About this clone itself: One junction end disagrees with the germline gene, perhaps due to a read error. This chain links TRBV13 with TRBJ2-3, with 13 bases that match TRBD2. Germline CDR1 and CDR2: PRHDT and FYEKMQ (reference sequence). CDR3 length equals 12 residues. The CDR3, as DNA: TGTGCCAGCAGCTGGACTAGCGGGAGAATGCTTTTT. Amino acid sequence: CASSWTSGRMLF.

This clone was recorded a few times. The gene calls are TRBV29-1 and TRBJ2-7; 8 bases are shared with TRBD2. Germline V gene data show CDR1 as SQVTM and CDR2 as ANQGSEA. CDR3 length equals 15 residues. Trimming removed 1 base from V and 1 base from J; junction bases left unmatched: 6. This CDR3 reads CSVEATGLGSYEQYF. The CDR3 coding sequence is TGCAGCGTTGAAGCCACGGGACTAGGTTCCTACGAGCAGTACTTC.

V usage is TRBV9 and J usage is TRBJ2-2; D is ambiguous. CDR3 length equals 14 residues. The V and J ends lost 2 bases and 0 bases respectively, with 5 bases between them. The germline CDR1 and CDR2 sequences are SGDLS and YYNGEE. The CDR3 sequence: CASSVSANTGELFF. As DNA, the CDR3 is TGTGCCAGCAGCGTTTCCGCGAACACCGGGGAGCTGTTTTTT.

This chain uses TRBV5-1 with TRBJ2-7; TRBD2 matches at 8 bases. Losses at the gene ends were 4 bases for V and 2 bases for J; bases not matched to a gene: 11. The CDR3 sequence is 16 residues long. CDR1 and CDR2 (germline): SGHRS, YFSETQ. CDR3 residues: CASSQDLAGETYEQYF. The CDR3 coding sequence is TGCGCCAGCAGCCAGGACCTAGCGGGTGAGACCTACGAGCAGTACTTC.

This CDR3 is CASSLVGRTGGNTIYF. CDR3 sequence (DNA): TGCGCCAGCAGCTTGGTTGGGAGAACTGGGGGAAACACCATATATTTT. V is TRBV5-1 and J is TRBJ1-3; D is unclear. Per the germline V gene, CDR1 is SGHRS and CDR2 is YFSETQ. The CDR3 sequence is 16 residues long. The germline V and J ends were trimmed by 0 bases and 4 bases, with 14 bases remaining between them.

The CDR3, as DNA: TGTGCCTGGAGTGTACTGGGGGCCCCAGGGTATTTT. It specifies CAWSVLGAPGYF. V is TRBV30 and J is TRBJ2-3; D is possibly TRBD1 (6 bases). Germline V CDR1 and CDR2: GTSNPN, SVGIG (reference sequence). The CDR3 runs 12 residues. V lost 0 bases and J 14 bases, leaving 15 bases between the germline ends.

The chain uses TRBV2 and TRBJ1-2; 8 bases agree with TRBD1. This CDR3 comprises 14 residues. Losses at the gene ends were 10 bases for V and 0 bases for J; bases not matched to a gene: 7. Germline CDR1 SNHLY, CDR2 FYNNEI. CDR3 DNA: TGTGCCAACCGAGACAGGGGAACTAACTATGGCTACACCTTC. Protein: CANRDRGTNYGYTF.

The CDR3 nucleotides are TGTGCCAGCAGCGTAGGGACTAATCAGCCCCAGCATTTT. Amino acids: CASSVGTNQPQHF. The chain is built from TRBV9 and TRBJ1-5; no definite D call. V lost 0 bases to trimming and J lost 4 bases, with 5 bases between them. The length of the CDR3 is 13 residues. Germline-derived CDR1 and CDR2 are SGDLS and YYNGEE.

The chain combines TRBV25-1 with TRBJ2-7, with TRBD1 identical over 9 bases. V lost 3 bases, J lost 4 bases, and 7 bases stayed unmatched. Germline loops: CDR1 MGHDK, CDR2 SYGVNS. The CDR3 runs to 15 residues. The CDR3 is CASSDPRTGDYEQYF. DNA of the CDR3: TGTGCCAGCAGTGACCCCAGGACAGGGGATTACGAGCAGTACTTC.

The rearrangement uses TRBV2 and TRBJ2-7; 7 positions match TRBD2. CDR3 length: 17 amino acids. The germline V gene has CDR1 SNHLY and CDR2 FYNNEI. V was pared by 2 bases and J by 1 base, with 11 bases of the junction left unmatched. CDR3 DNA sequence: TGTGCCAGCAGTGAATGGGAGGGGACCGGGCATTCCTACGAGCAGTACTTC. It specifies CASSEWEGTGHSYEQYF.

This chain connects TRBV7-2 to TRBJ2-1; D unclear. CDR1 is SGHTA, CDR2 FQGNSA, per germline. The V gene lost 1 base and the J gene lost 1 base, with 2 bases spanning the gap. The CDR3 consists of 13 residues. CDR3 DNA: TGTGCCAGCAGCTTAGTATCCTACAATGAGCAGTTCTTC. Residues: CASSLVSYNEQFF.

Here the CDR3 reads CASSVQNTGELFF. CDR3 sequence (DNA): TGTGCCAGCAGTGTTCAGAACACCGGGGAGCTGTTTTTT. V usage is TRBV2 and J usage is TRBJ2-2; D is unresolved. Germline values: CDR1 SNHLY, CDR2 FYNNEI. This CDR3 region has 13 residues. Trimming left V 4 bases short and J 1 base short, with 4 bases between.

The V gene is TRBV19, the J gene TRBJ2-1; 11 nucleotides agree with TRBD2. This CDR3 region has 16 residues. Germline CDR1 and CDR2: LNHDA and SQIVND (reference sequence). The V segment lost 7 bases and the J segment 2 bases; nucleotides outside the gene matches: 7. The CDR3 region has the DNA TGTGCCAGTACCTTTACTAGCGGGGGACCCTACAATGAGCAGTTCTTC. This codes for CASTFTSGGPYNEQFF.

J is TRBJ1-2 and V is TRBV9, with 8 bases identical to TRBD1. The junction had 9 bases not matched to a gene; V was cut back by 3 bases and J by 5 bases. This CDR3 has 15 residues. Germline CDR1 and CDR2: SGDLS and YYNGEE. This CDR3 is CASSASGTGEYGYTF. In DNA, the CDR3 is TGTGCCAGCAGCGCCTCCGGGACAGGTGAATATGGCTACACCTTC.

V usage is TRBV2 and J usage is TRBJ2-2; D is ambiguous. CDR1 and CDR2 from the germline V gene are SNHLY and FYNNEI. The CDR3 covers 13 residues. Trimming pared 0 bases from V and 6 bases from J, leaving 5 bases between. CDR3 protein: CASSEAGPGELFF. In DNA, the CDR3 is TGTGCCAGCAGTGAAGCGGGCCCCGGGGAGCTGTTTTTT.

The gene calls are TRBV2 and TRBJ2-3, with D possibly being TRBD1 (6 bases). Germline values: CDR1 SNHLY, CDR2 FYNNEI. V was clipped by 5 bases and J by 6 bases, with 27 bases between them. The CDR3 extends over 18 amino acids. The DNA of the CDR3 is TGTGCCAGCAGTCGAAACCGGGACAACCCCCTTTCTATTGATACGCAGTATTTT. Translating it yields CASSRNRDNPLSIDTQYF.

The chain uses TRBV7-6 and TRBJ2-3; 14 nucleotides agree with TRBD2. There are 17 residues in the CDR3. The V gene end was trimmed by 8 bases and the J gene end by 4 bases; junction bases not matched to a gene: 11. Germline V gives CDR1 SGHVS, CDR2 FNYEAQ. The CDR3 bases are TGTGCCAGCGGGGGACTAGCGGGAGATTGGGTGGCAGATACGCAGTATTTT. It codes for CASGGLAGDWVADTQYF.

The table lists this clone with a count of one. The chain uses TRBV29-1 and TRBJ2-1; 8 bases agree with TRBD1. CDR3 length equals 12 residues. The junction had 4 bases not matched to a gene; V was cut back by 4 bases and J by 8 bases. Germline V CDR1 and CDR2: SQVTM, ANQGSEA. CDR3 nucleotide sequence: TGCAGCGTTGTAGACAGGGGTTATGAGCAGTTCTTC. This codes for CSVVDRGYEQFF.

The CDR3 loop reads CASSFRQEAATQYF. The DNA for the CDR3 is TGTGCCAGCAGCTTCCGACAAGAAGCGGCGACCCAGTACTTC. This rearrangement joins TRBV7-9 to TRBJ2-5; D may be TRBD2 (5 bases). The CDR3 consists of 14 residues. Trimming took off 3 bases at V and 7 bases at J, with 15 bases between the two ends. The germline gives CDR1 SEHNR, CDR2 FQNEAQ (reference sequence).

The rearrangement links TRBV25-1 to TRBJ2-5; 11 nucleotides align to TRBD1. This CDR3 contains 15 residues. CDR1 is MGHDK, CDR2 SYGVNS, per germline. V lost 7 bases to trimming and J lost 5 bases; unmatched junction nucleotides: 9. The CDR3 region is CASNTPGQGAETQYF. CDR3 bases: TGTGCCAGCAACACCCCCGGACAGGGGGCTGAGACCCAGTACTTC.

The gene calls are TRBV6-6 and TRBJ2-5; 8 bases match TRBD1. Germline CDR1 MNHNY, CDR2 SVGAGI (reference sequence). Trimming cost V 2 bases and J 6 bases; bases outside gene matches: 11. CDR3 length equals 16 residues. Here the CDR3 reads CASSYPRGQGVQTQYF. In DNA form, the CDR3 reads TGTGCCAGCAGTTACCCGCGAGGACAGGGTGTCCAGACCCAGTACTTC.

The genes are TRBV7-9 and TRBJ1-1; 9 bases match TRBD1. The junction had 7 bases not matched to a gene; V was cut back by 1 base and J by 4 bases. This CDR3 contains 16 residues. CDR1 is SEHNR, CDR2 FQNEAQ, per germline (reference sequence). CDR3 region: CASSLGTGALGTEAFF. In DNA, the CDR3 is TGTGCCAGCAGCTTAGGGACAGGGGCTCTAGGCACTGAAGCTTTCTTT.

To note about this clone: The junction differs from germline at one of its ends, possibly a read error. This chain uses TRBV5-1 with TRBJ2-1; 14 bases are shared with TRBD2. CDR1 is SGHRS, CDR2 YFSETQ, per germline. The CDR3 runs to 16 residues. DNA for the CDR3: TGTGCCAGCAGCTTGGGGACTAGCGGGAGATACAATGAGCAGTTCTTC. Translated: CASSLGTSGRYNEQFF.

The CDR3 sequence: CASSLDSQNTEAFF. CDR3 DNA sequence: TGCGCCAGCAGCTTGGACAGCCAGAACACTGAAGCTTTCTTT. The V and J genes are TRBV5-1 and TRBJ1-1; D call uncertain. Trimming took 0 bases from V and 1 from J, leaving 7 bases between them. Looked up from germline, CDR1 is SGHRS and CDR2 is YFSETQ. This CDR3 region has 14 residues.

This clone was observed a single time. The J gene is TRBJ2-3, the V gene TRBV7-2; D perhaps matches TRBD2 (6 bases). CDR3 length: 16 residues. In germline, CDR1 is SGHTA, CDR2 FQGNSA. The V end lost 1 base, the J end lost 1 base, and 12 bases lay between the germline ends. CDR3 bases: TGTGCCAGCAGCTTAGTGTACGGCGGGGGCACAGATACGCAGTATTTT. Translation: CASSLVYGGGTDTQYF.

The V and J genes are TRBV9 and TRBJ2-2; 12 bases fit TRBD2. The J segment lost 7 bases and the V segment lost 1 base, leaving 5 bases of the junction unmatched. Germline V lookup: CDR1 SGDLS, CDR2 YYNGEE. The CDR3 is 16 amino acids. The DNA for the CDR3 is TGTGCCAGCAGCGTATCTAGCGGGAGGGTTCACGGGGAGCTGTTTTTT. Residues: CASSVSSGRVHGELFF.